This T cell receptor beta chain was identified in a study of cytomegalovirus exposure and HLA in healthy donors (dated 2017 in TCRdb). About the study as a whole: An earlier analysis of some 600 of the donors reported about 260 Gb of sequence data and around 110 million unique TCR beta sequences obtained from around 190 million T cells. A later genetic analysis used genome-wide SNP genotypes for about three fifths of the 666 donors, treating that subset as a discovery cohort. An earlier analysis of about 600 of the donors used high-throughput TCR beta sequencing to judge whether each TCR beta V gene segment behaved as functional or pseudogenic. The aim of the study was to test whether cataloging public T cell receptors could identify signatures of past pathogen exposure. A later analysis re-examined previously published TCR beta repertoires from roughly 650 donors and added high-resolution HLA genotyping to investigate patterns of TCR occurrence. The study profiled the T cell repertoires of hundreds of subjects by immunosequencing and related them to cytomegalovirus serostatus. On average, around 230,000 unique TCR beta nucleotide sequences were sequenced per donor among 350 to 400 genotyped donors of the cohort, with roughly a sixth of those sequences being non-productive. Among the approximately 400 genotyped donors, under 90% belonged to the genetic ancestry cluster associated with self-reported Caucasian donors. An early release covering roughly 640 HLA-typed donors comprised 300 to 350 gigabases of sequencing data and around 80 million unique TCR sequences. The study combined high-throughput TCR immunosequencing, statistical association of individual TCRs with disease status, and machine learning to predict cytomegalovirus infection status. Typing coverage varied by locus: about 629-630 donors for A, B, C, DRB1 and DQB1; roughly 500 for DQA1; some 610 for DPA1; around 450 for DPB1. Every discovery cohort repertoire had been produced on one sequencing platform. A handful of DR-DQ haplotypes were treated as single units for association and clustering because of strong linkage in the cohort. HLA typing included class I and class II loci at four-digit resolution. Rather than using new phenotypic data, the later analysis identified candidate immune exposures from TCR beta sequences and from how often those sequences occurred across donors. Donor age, sex, ethnicity and CMV serostatus were collected together with the repertoire data. A separate validation cohort of over 95 different subjects was used in addition to the 666-subject first cohort.

Receptors were amplified or captured by the immunoSEQ multiplex PCR assay. The multiplex PCR relied on a mix of 60 forward primers for TCR Vbeta segments and 13 reverse primers for TCR Jbeta segments. Amplification of the CDR3 region of rearranged TCR beta genes was performed with a multiplex PCR assay on genomic DNA. On the Illumina HiSeq System, the amplified TCR beta libraries were sequenced as 87-base-pair reads. On the authors' methods: A later analysis counted some 80 million unique TCR beta chains across the 550 to 700 repertoires, and 9 million to 14 million of these chains were shared by at least two donors. Raw reads were error-corrected and collapsed into unique sequences with a nearest-neighbor algorithm that merged closely related sequences to remove PCR and sequencing errors. V, D and J gene segments were assigned by aligning CDR3 sequences to IMGT reference sequences. For a sequence to be retained, at least a six-nucleotide match to both a V gene segment and a J gene segment was required. A rearrangement counted as productive if the CDR3 had no stop codons and remained in frame with V and J, and every other rearrangement counted as non-productive. CDR3 was defined according to IMGT convention as the region running from the second conserved V-encoded cysteine to the conserved J-encoded phenylalanine. Sequences without an unambiguous match to a single V gene segment were excluded from the earlier analysis of 500 to 700 of the donors. An earlier analysis of a few hundred of the donors called V segments functional above 56.7% productive rearrangements and segregating when the between-donor standard deviation exceeded 5%. A statistical classification framework was built to diagnose cytomegalovirus status from the catalog of TCR beta chain sequences. In a later analysis, V and J genes were assigned by comparing TCR nucleotide sequences against IMGT/GENE-DB human TR gene sequences. A later analysis assigned CDR3 sequences and most-parsimonious VDJ recombination scenarios with the TCRdist pipeline. In a later analysis, each TCR beta chain was defined by its CDR3 amino acid sequence together with its V-gene family, and reads without a unique V-gene family were excluded. To address suspected cross-contamination and a sequencing artifact, a later analysis removed some 620 highly shared, low-generation-probability nucleotide sequences. In a later analysis, a clonal expansion index for each public chain was calculated from normalized within-repertoire ranks of inferred template counts. Generation probabilities in a later analysis came from a VDJ recombination model fitted to out-of-frame rearrangements, and those results were checked against IGoR. Hypergeometric tests were used in a later analysis to score TCR-TCR, TCR-HLA and TCR-CMV co-occurrence, with a repertoire-size bias correction applied to the TCR pairs. In a later analysis, false discovery rates were estimated by permuting HLA or CMV assignments 20 times. In a later analysis, co-occurring TCRs were grouped using DBSCAN, with TCRdist sequence similarity added in when clustering inside HLA-allele-positive subsets. Repertoires with fewer than 30,000 or more than 120,000 public chains, plus five repertoires with anomalous nucleotide sharing, were excluded from co-occurrence clustering. Entries here come from immuneACCESS through TCRdb and include only in-frame sequences with V and J called. Some clones fail to appear in such tables; in the studies checked, an unresolved V gene covers under half of the shortfall, and the cause of the remainder is unknown. From that table come the V and J calls and clone size; the DNA was used to work out D and trimming. The table for this sample lists 100,000 to 150,000 clones; 74% of them were counted only once. 4% to 4.5% of the sample belongs to the ten largest clones.

The cohort comprised some 700 healthy bone marrow donors. At the time of sampling, all cohort members were nominally healthy, though unrecorded immune exposures were likely present. The donor was CMV seropositive and was included in the group of approximately 300 seropositive cohort members. A peripheral blood sample was provided by each donor, and peripheral blood mononuclear cells were used for TCR beta sequencing. The Qiagen DNeasy Blood Extraction Kit was used to extract genomic DNA from the blood cell samples. From the cysteine up to the phenylalanine, the CDR3 has a length of 14 residues. Kept here is only the CDR3 DNA, which spans 42 bases and is read in frame from base 1. Germline trimming: 0 bases from V, 6 bases from J; junction bases outside gene matches: 3. CDR1 and CDR2 were assigned from the germline V gene as MNHEY and SVGAGI. This clone was seen more than once but under ten times. Its antigen target is currently unknown. One base away there is no much larger clone; base qualities are not given.

The paper's findings and limits, for the study overall: Roughly uniform sequencing depth across donors was assumed in presence/absence analyses, although this assumption may not hold. A group of highly shared sequence variants was considered likely to be a technical artifact of the sequencing pipeline. An association between a missense DCLRE1C variant and V-gene and J-gene trimming of TCR beta chains was found in a later genetic analysis and replicated in an independent cohort. Some IMGT-functional V segments, including TRBV6-2 and TRBV6-3, could not be distinguished by the 87-base-pair reads and were therefore excluded. Linkage disequilibrium might explain the correlated functional status among segregating V segments, but an unknown experimental factor could not be ruled out. Assigning TCR associations to individual alleles was difficult when HLA alleles, especially DR and DQ, strongly co-occurred. A later analysis found that most CMV-associated TCR beta chains appeared HLA-restricted, with HLA associations seemingly driven largely by CMV exposure. Immune exposure information for the cohort was limited to CMV serostatus. Most TCR sequences were observed very rarely across donors, whereas some public TCRs were present in many individuals. In a later genetic analysis, fewer N-insertions in productive TCRs were reported among donors in an Asian-associated ancestry cluster than the roughly 700-donor mean. Approximately 18 rarely observed V segments, including chromosome 9 orphons, were excluded from the earlier analysis of approximately 500 of the donors because counts were too low. In a later analysis, several top co-occurrence clusters were reported to appear linked to parvovirus B19, influenza, CMV and Epstein-Barr virus. Because some donors lacked HLA typing at each locus, the association tests relied only on the typed subset. An earlier analysis of approximately 500 of the donors showed that most TCR beta V segments appeared in productive rearrangements either about 87% or about 30% of the time, which broadly matched IMGT annotations. A few of the identified cytomegalovirus-associated TCR beta chains were confirmed in vitro to be specific for cytomegalovirus antigens. It was suggested by the authors that the approach could potentially be generalized to other disease states and immunological phenotypes. Specific HLA alleles were associated with some 15,000 TCR beta sequences at a false discovery rate of 0.05 in a later analysis. A further reported finding was that TCR beta sequences accurately predicted the HLA-A and HLA-B alleles for most subjects in the first cohort. The classifier was reported to diagnose cytomegalovirus status with high specificity and sensitivity in both the original and validation cohorts. In a later analysis, the rate of TCR association differed among HLA loci, with DRB1 alleles having the most associated TCRs and HLA-C alleles having the fewest. In a later analysis, HLA-associated TCR beta chains showed more clonal expansion and lower generation probabilities than non-associated chains that were equally common. The study listed 150 to 200 TCR beta chains as associated with cytomegalovirus. Only TCR beta chains were sequenced in this cohort, and the absence of alpha or paired-chain data limited detectable features.

The V and J segments used are TRBV6-5 and TRBJ1-2, with TRBD1 identical over 8 junction bases. The receptor was isolated from a woman in her fifties or sixties in good health and CMV-seropositive. The sample comprised PBMCs. The nucleotide sequence is given as TGTGCCAGCAGTTACTCGGCAGGGGGCCATGGCTACACCTTC. The translation is CASSYSAGGHGYTF.